This T cell receptor beta chain was identified during a study of beta chain features in type 1 diabetes. Regarding the study as a whole: Researchers caution that PCR might favor shorter templates, equally among patients and controls. The naive, central memory and Treg TCRB repertoires showed an apparent similarity that was greater among patients than among healthy donors.

Donors contributed one heparinised blood draw apiece, averaging about 120 mL. By way of CD45RO/CCR7/CD25/CD127/CD95/CD27, the CD4+ regulatory, stem cell-like memory, central memory and naive cells were sorted. As regards this clone: What it recognizes is unknown.

Isolated RNA was reverse transcribed in full, so expressed TCRB transcripts were sequenced. This table comes from immunoSEQ multiplex PCR, and its TCRdb copy is limited to in-frame clones, with some not included. This sample has roughly 150,000 clones; approximately 9.1% occur once, and the top ten carry around 2.5%. The CDR3 consists of 15 residues. From germline, CDR1 is MNHEY and CDR2 SMNVEV (reference sequence). With 6 bases removed from V and 5 bases from J, the gap between germline ends came to 14 bases. Specimen: central memory CD4+ T cells from blood. The receptor was derived from a woman between 18 and 29 years old in good health. The chain joins TRBV27 to TRBJ1-6, with a weak D call TRBD1 (5 bases). The DNA of the CDR3 is TGTGCCAGCAGAACGTATGGGGCGAATAATTCACCCCTCCACTTT. Amino acids: CASRTYGANNSPLHF.